Listed below are T cell receptor beta chains from one sample, sequenced in a study of cytomegalovirus exposure and HLA in healthy donors. Repertoires were generated with immunoSEQ multiplex PCR, while TCRdb's copy carries only in-frame clones and drops some. The sample comprises approximately 150,000 clones, 80% to 85% of which are singletons, and approximately 10% rests with the top ten. The sample consisted of PBMCs. Every receptor here comes from a man younger than 45 in good health and CMV-seropositive. Both conserved end residues are part of each CDR3. The D gene is left open where the match is weak. Expanded clones are given a class, and other clones once, few, many or no size at all.

cdr3_nt | cdr3_aa | v_call | clone_size | cdr3_length | j_call | d_call
TGTGCCAGCAGCTTCGGGACAGGGGCCGGAGAAAAACTGTTTTTT | CASSFGTGAGEKLFF | TRBV7-2 | - | 15 | TRBJ1-4 | TRBD1
TGTGCCAGCTCACCGACTGTGGGAGGCACAGATACGCAGTATTTT | CASSPTVGGTDTQYF | TRBV18 | - | 15 | TRBJ2-3 | -
TGCAGCGTCCGCGGGAGTCAAGGGCCACAAGAGACCCAGTACTTC | CSVRGSQGPQETQYF | TRBV29-1 | - | 15 | TRBJ2-5 | TRBD2
TGTGCCAGCAGTTTAACAGGACCTCCCGCTAATTCACCCCTCCACTTT | CASSLTGPPANSPLHF | TRBV2 | - | 16 | TRBJ1-6 | -
TGTGCCAGCAGCTTACTGACCCAGGGGTATGACGTCGAGCAGTACTTC | CASSLLTQGYDVEQYF | TRBV11-1 | - | 16 | TRBJ2-7 | -
TGTGCCACCAGCCCAAGGCTACAGGGGGTAGATGGCTACACCTTC | CATSPRLQGVDGYTF | TRBV15 | - | 15 | TRBJ1-2 | TRBD1
TGTGCCAGCAGTTCTCTAGGGACAGGGGGAACCTACGAGCAGTACTTC | CASSSLGTGGTYEQYF | TRBV6-5 | once | 16 | TRBJ2-7 | TRBD1
TGTGCCAGCAGCCGATATGTGACAGGGGGCGAACTCTATCAGCCCCAGCATTTT | CASSRYVTGGELYQPQHF | TRBV28 | - | 18 | TRBJ1-5 | TRBD1
TGTGCCAGCAGCGCTAGGACTAGCGGGGGCCAAGAGACCCAGTACTTC | CASSARTSGGQETQYF | TRBV5-4 | once | 16 | TRBJ2-5 | TRBD2
TGTGCCAGCAGTGCCCGACAGGGATCGACAGATACGCAGTATTTT | CASSARQGSTDTQYF | TRBV2 | few | 15 | TRBJ2-3 | TRBD1
TGTGCCAGCAGCTTTCCTGGCAGCAATCAGCCCCAGCATTTT | CASSFPGSNQPQHF | TRBV11-2 | - | 14 | TRBJ1-5 | -
TGTGCCAGTAGTACACAAGGGGGCGGCAATGAGCAGTTCTTC | CASSTQGGGNEQFF | TRBV19 | - | 14 | TRBJ2-1 | TRBD1
TGTGCCTGGAGTGTCGGTGCTTATAGCAATCAGCCCCAGCATTTT | CAWSVGAYSNQPQHF | TRBV30 | - | 15 | TRBJ1-5 | -
TGTGCCAGCAGCTTGGCCGTCAGGAGGGGAGATGGCTACACCTTC | CASSLAVRRGDGYTF | TRBV5-4 | - | 15 | TRBJ1-2 | -
TGTGCCAGCAGGGCGGTGGCCCCGAACACTGAAGCTTTCTTT | CASRAVAPNTEAFF | TRBV27 | - | 14 | TRBJ1-1 | -
TGTGCCAGCGAACGGAGCTACGAGCAGTACTTC | CASERSYEQYF | TRBV2 | few | 11 | TRBJ2-7 | -
TGTAGGACAGGTTTGAACACTGAAGCTTTCTTT | CRTGLNTEAFF | TRBV20-1 | - | 11 | TRBJ1-1 | TRBD1
TGCGCCAGCAGTGAGTCTTGGCGGATGGGGCCCTACAATGAGCAGTTCTTC | CASSESWRMGPYNEQFF | TRBV10-1 | - | 17 | TRBJ2-1 | -
TGCAGCGCAAGGGGGACTAGCGGCACCGGGGAGCTGTTTTTT | CSARGTSGTGELFF | TRBV29-1 | - | 14 | TRBJ2-2 | TRBD2
TGTGCCAGCTCACCACTGGAGACGGTGAACACTGAAGCTTTCTTT | CASSPLETVNTEAFF | TRBV18 | - | 15 | TRBJ1-1 | -
TGTGCCAGCAGCGCGGGACAGGGGGGAAATGAGCAGTTCTTC | CASSAGQGGNEQFF | TRBV9 | - | 14 | TRBJ2-1 | TRBD1
TGTGCCAGCAGCCTCGCCGGGACTAGCGGGGGATTTGGCTACAATGAGCAGTTCTTC | CASSLAGTSGGFGYNEQFF | TRBV27 | once | 19 | TRBJ2-1 | TRBD2
TGTGCCAGCAGTGACCCCCGACAGCCCTATGGCTACACCTTC | CASSDPRQPYGYTF | TRBV25-1 | - | 14 | TRBJ1-2 | -
TGCAGTGCTGCCCCAGGTGAGCAGTTCTTC | CSAAPGEQFF | TRBV20-1 | many | 10 | TRBJ2-1 | -
TGTGCCTCCAATCCCCCCAGGGGTATCTACAATGAGCAGTTCTTC | CASNPPRGIYNEQFF | TRBV30 | - | 15 | TRBJ2-1 | -
TGTGCCTGGAGTCAAAACAGGGTCCCCGGGGAGCAGTACTTC | CAWSQNRVPGEQYF | TRBV30 | - | 14 | TRBJ2-7 | -
TGTGCCAGCAGCTCCTCAAGGGACACCATGAACACTGAAGCTTTCTTT | CASSSSRDTMNTEAFF | TRBV7-3 | once | 16 | TRBJ1-1 | -
TGCGCCAGCAGCTGGGGAGGTCGGAACACTGAAGCTTTCTTT | CASSWGGRNTEAFF | TRBV5-1 | - | 14 | TRBJ1-1 | -
TGCGCCAGCAGTGAGGGGACAGGGGGCGGAGAGACCCAGTACTTC | CASSEGTGGGETQYF | TRBV10-1 | - | 15 | TRBJ2-5 | TRBD1
TGCGCCAGCAGCCAAAGCCGGGGCACTGAAGCTTTCTTT | CASSQSRGTEAFF | TRBV4-3 | - | 13 | TRBJ1-1 | -
TGTGCCAGCAGCTTAGTAGCTGGTACTGGACAGCCCCAGCATTTT | CASSLVAGTGQPQHF | TRBV7-2 | - | 15 | TRBJ1-5 | -
TGTGCCAGTAGCCACGGACAGGGCGGGAAGACCCAGTACTTC | CASSHGQGGKTQYF | TRBV19 | - | 14 | TRBJ2-5 | TRBD1
TGTGCCAGCAGTGATTTCGGTTCGGTGAACACTGAAGCTTTCTTT | CASSDFGSVNTEAFF | TRBV6-1 | - | 15 | TRBJ1-1 | -
TGCGCCAGCAGCTTGGCTCCACAGGGGGAGAGCTACGAGCAGTACTTC | CASSLAPQGESYEQYF | TRBV5-1 | - | 16 | TRBJ2-7 | TRBD1
TGTGCCAGCGCAGGGGGCCTCTCCTACAATGAGCAGTTCTTC | CASAGGLSYNEQFF | TRBV27 | - | 14 | TRBJ2-1 | TRBD1
TGTGCCAGCCAACAGGGAAGAGTGGTCTTC | CASQQGRVVF | TRBV19 | - | 10 | TRBJ2-1 | -
TGTGCCAGCAGTCAAGTTAGCCATCAGCCCCAGCATTTT | CASSQVSHQPQHF | TRBV21-1 | - | 13 | TRBJ1-5 | -
TGCAGCGTTGAAGGCGGGGGGTTGGGCTACACCTTC | CSVEGGGLGYTF | TRBV29-1 | once | 12 | TRBJ1-2 | -
TGTGCCAGCAGCGTATCGGACGCAGGGACTGGAAACACCATATATTTT | CASSVSDAGTGNTIYF | TRBV9 | - | 16 | TRBJ1-3 | -
TGTGCCAGCAGCTTGGACAGGCCCTACGAGCAGTACTTC | CASSLDRPYEQYF | TRBV5-4 | - | 13 | TRBJ2-7 | -
TGTGCCAGCAGTCCGATAGGAGGGGCTTTCGGTGAAAAACTGTTTTTT | CASSPIGGAFGEKLFF | TRBV28 | - | 16 | TRBJ1-4 | -
TGTGCCAGCACCCGGGACAGATTCACAGATACGCAGTATTTT | CASTRDRFTDTQYF | TRBV28 | - | 14 | TRBJ2-3 | TRBD1
TGTGCCAGTAGCAGACTAACTACCGGGACAGGGTCCAATGAAAAACTGTTTTTT | CASSRLTTGTGSNEKLFF | TRBV19 | - | 18 | TRBJ1-4 | TRBD1
TGTGCCAGCAGTGAAGGGGACAGCTCCTACGAGCAGTACTTC | CASSEGDSSYEQYF | TRBV10-3 | few | 14 | TRBJ2-7 | TRBD1
TGTGCCAGCTCCCTCGGCGGACAGGAGCAGTACTTC | CASSLGGQEQYF | TRBV7-8 | many | 12 | TRBJ2-7 | -
TGTGCCAGCAGCCGGATAGGCGGCAACTACGAGCAGTACTTC | CASSRIGGNYEQYF | TRBV7-8 | many | 14 | TRBJ2-7 | -
TGTGCCAGCAGTTTCCTACAGGGGGGGAACATTCAGTACTTC | CASSFLQGGNIQYF | TRBV28 | - | 14 | TRBJ2-4 | -
TGTGCCTGGAGTGACAGGTACACCGGGGAGCTGTTTTTT | CAWSDRYTGELFF | TRBV30 | - | 13 | TRBJ2-2 | -
TGTGCCAGCAGTTATAGAGGGAATGAGCAGTTCTTC | CASSYRGNEQFF | TRBV6-1 | - | 12 | TRBJ2-1 | -
TGTGCCAGCAGCTGGGAGGGCCGGAACACCGGGGAGCTGTTTTTT | CASSWEGRNTGELFF | TRBV11-1 | - | 15 | TRBJ2-2 | TRBD2
TGCGCCAGCAGTCCCCACGGGGGGGCTAGCTCCTACGAGCAGTACTTC | CASSPHGGASSYEQYF | TRBV10-1 | - | 16 | TRBJ2-7 | TRBD2
TGCGCCAGCAGCCATGCTTCAGGCCAGGGGGTCTATGGCTACACCTTC | CASSHASGQGVYGYTF | TRBV4-1 | - | 16 | TRBJ1-2 | TRBD1
TGTGCCAGTAGTATTATTAGCGGGGGGATGAACACCGGGGAGCTGTTTTTT | CASSIISGGMNTGELFF | TRBV19 | - | 17 | TRBJ2-2 | TRBD2
TGCAGCGTTACCGGGACAGGGTGGTGGAACACTGAAGCTTTCTTT | CSVTGTGWWNTEAFF | TRBV29-1 | - | 15 | TRBJ1-1 | TRBD1
TGCGCCAGCAGCCAAGATGGTGCGGGGGGTACAGATACGCAGTATTTT | CASSQDGAGGTDTQYF | TRBV4-3 | - | 16 | TRBJ2-3 | TRBD2